This T cell receptor (beta chain) comes out of a study of siplizumab effects on memory and regulatory T cells. The assay was immunoSEQ multiplex PCR, and TCRdb's table has in-frame clones only and misses some. The repertoire includes around 100,000 clones, roughly 93% of them detected once, and about 0.62% sits in the top ten. CDR3 length equals 15 residues. With 0 bases removed from V and 7 bases from J, the gap between germline ends came to 13 bases. The germline V gene has CDR1 LGHNA and CDR2 YNFKEQ. The rearrangement links TRBV4-2 to TRBJ2-1; no reliable D call. The clonotype comes from a human donor in good health. Sequenced input: Tregs sorted from blood. The CDR3 is CASSQDAVRTNEQFF. The CDR3 nucleotides are TGTGCCAGCAGCCAAGATGCGGTAAGGACGAATGAGCAGTTCTTC.